This TCR beta chain was sequenced for a study of T cells expressing NK-cell markers. Overall study context: Sequencing covered eight donors, seven HCMV-seropositive and one seronegative. Study-level results: A few donors showed these clonotypes also leading the CD3+CD56-NKG2C+ fraction. Whether expanded NKG2C-expressing T cell clones recognize HCMV is unknown. In a group of 5 or 6 donors, dominant NKG2C+ clonotypes represented about 1.0-7.5% of CD8+ T cells.

TCRdb reprocessed the 5' RACE reads and keeps a single row for each CDR3 protein, giving no DNA. The table lists over 100,000 distinct CDR3 sequences. The germline CDR1 and CDR2 sequences are SGHRS and YFSETQ. The CDR3 sequence is 17 residues long. In regard to this clonotype: As yet, its antigen is unknown.

Sequencing was carried out using blood T cells: a sorted CD56 or NKG2C T cell subset, CD4+ or CD8+ T cells, or bulk PBMC T cells (not recorded which). This receptor was taken from a woman aged 18 to 75 in good health. The rearrangement links TRBV5-1 to TRBJ2-4; TCRdb gives TRBD1 as the D gene, but with no DNA this cannot be confirmed. The CDR3: CASSLPEDGGEENIQYF.